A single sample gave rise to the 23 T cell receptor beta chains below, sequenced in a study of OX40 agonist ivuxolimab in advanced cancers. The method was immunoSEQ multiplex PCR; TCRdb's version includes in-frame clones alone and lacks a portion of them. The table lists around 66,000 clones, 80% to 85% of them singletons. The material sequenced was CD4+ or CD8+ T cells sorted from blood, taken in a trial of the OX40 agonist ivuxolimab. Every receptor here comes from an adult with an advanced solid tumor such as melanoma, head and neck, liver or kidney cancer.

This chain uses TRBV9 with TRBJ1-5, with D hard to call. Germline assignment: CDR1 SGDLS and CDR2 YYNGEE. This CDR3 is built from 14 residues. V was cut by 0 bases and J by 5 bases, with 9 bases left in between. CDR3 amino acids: CASSVDSGYQPQHF. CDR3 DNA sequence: TGTGCCAGCAGCGTAGATTCGGGGTATCAGCCCCAGCATTTT.

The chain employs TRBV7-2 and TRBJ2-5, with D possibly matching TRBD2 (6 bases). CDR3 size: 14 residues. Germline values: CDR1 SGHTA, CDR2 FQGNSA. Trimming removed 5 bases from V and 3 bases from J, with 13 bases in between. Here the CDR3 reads CASSTRDSEETQYF. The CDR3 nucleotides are TGTGCCAGCAGCACCCGGGACTCGGAAGAGACCCAGTACTTC.

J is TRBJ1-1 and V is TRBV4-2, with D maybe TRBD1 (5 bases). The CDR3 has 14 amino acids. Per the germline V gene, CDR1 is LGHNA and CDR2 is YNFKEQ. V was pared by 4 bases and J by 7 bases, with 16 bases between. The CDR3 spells CASSPLGTVVEAFF. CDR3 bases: TGTGCCAGCAGCCCCCTCGGGACTGTAGTTGAAGCTTTCTTT.

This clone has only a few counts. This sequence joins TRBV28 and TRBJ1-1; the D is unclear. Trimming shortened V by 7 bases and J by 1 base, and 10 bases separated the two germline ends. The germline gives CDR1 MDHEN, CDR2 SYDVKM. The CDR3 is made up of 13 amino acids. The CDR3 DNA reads TGTGCCAGCACCTCCTCGGAGAACACTGAAGCTTTCTTT. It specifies CASTSSENTEAFF.

The CDR3: CASKKETLDTGELFF. CDR3 sequence (DNA): TGTGCCAGCAAGAAAGAGACCCTTGACACCGGGGAGCTGTTTTTT. The chain combines TRBV6-6 with TRBJ2-2; D ambiguous. This CDR3 has 15 amino acids. Germline-derived CDR1 and CDR2 are MNHNY and SVGAGI (reference sequence). The V and J ends lost 7 bases and 3 bases respectively, with 15 bases between them.

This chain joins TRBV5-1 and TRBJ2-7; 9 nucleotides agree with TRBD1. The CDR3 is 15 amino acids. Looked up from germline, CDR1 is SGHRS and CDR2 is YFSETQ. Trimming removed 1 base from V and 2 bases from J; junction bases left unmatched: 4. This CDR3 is CASSLSGTGTYEQYF. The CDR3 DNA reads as TGCGCCAGCAGCTTGTCCGGGACAGGGACCTACGAGCAGTACTTC.

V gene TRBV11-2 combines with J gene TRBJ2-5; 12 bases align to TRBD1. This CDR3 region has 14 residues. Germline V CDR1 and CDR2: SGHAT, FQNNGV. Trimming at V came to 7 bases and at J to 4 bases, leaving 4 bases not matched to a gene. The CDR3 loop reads CASTGDRGRETQYF. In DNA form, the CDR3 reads TGTGCCAGCACTGGGGACAGGGGGCGAGAGACCCAGTACTTC.

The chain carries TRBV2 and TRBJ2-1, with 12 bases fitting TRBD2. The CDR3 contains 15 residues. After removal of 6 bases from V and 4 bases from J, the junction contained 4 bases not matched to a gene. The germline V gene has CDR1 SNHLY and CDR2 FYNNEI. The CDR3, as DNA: TGTGCCAGCAGGGGGACTAGCGGGCGTTACAATGAGCAGTTCTTC. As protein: CASRGTSGRYNEQFF.

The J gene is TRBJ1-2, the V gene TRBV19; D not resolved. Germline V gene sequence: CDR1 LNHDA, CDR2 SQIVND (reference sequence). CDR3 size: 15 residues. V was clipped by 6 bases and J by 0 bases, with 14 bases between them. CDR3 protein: CASRGIGSANYGYTF. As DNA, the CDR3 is TGTGCCAGTAGAGGGATAGGATCAGCTAACTATGGCTACACCTTC.

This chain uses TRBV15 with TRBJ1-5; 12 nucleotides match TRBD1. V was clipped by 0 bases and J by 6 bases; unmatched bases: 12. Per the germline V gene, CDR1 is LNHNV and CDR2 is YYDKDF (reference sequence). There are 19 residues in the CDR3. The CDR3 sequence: CATSRDYPGQGAPGQPQHF. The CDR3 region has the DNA TGTGCCACCAGCAGAGATTACCCGGGACAGGGGGCGCCTGGTCAGCCCCAGCATTTT.

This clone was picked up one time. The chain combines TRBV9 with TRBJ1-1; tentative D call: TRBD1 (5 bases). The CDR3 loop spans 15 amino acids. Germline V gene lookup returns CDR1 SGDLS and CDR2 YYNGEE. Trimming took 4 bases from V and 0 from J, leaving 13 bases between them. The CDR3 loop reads CASSPRWGMNTEAFF. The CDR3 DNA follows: TGTGCCAGCAGCCCGAGATGGGGGATGAACACTGAAGCTTTCTTT. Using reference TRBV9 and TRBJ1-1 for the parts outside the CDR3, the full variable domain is DSGVTQTPKHLITATGQRVTLRCSPRSGDLSVYWYQQSLDQGLQFLIQYYNGEERAKGNILERFSAQQFPDLHSELNLSSLELGDSALYFCASSPRWGMNTEAFFGQGTRLTVV.

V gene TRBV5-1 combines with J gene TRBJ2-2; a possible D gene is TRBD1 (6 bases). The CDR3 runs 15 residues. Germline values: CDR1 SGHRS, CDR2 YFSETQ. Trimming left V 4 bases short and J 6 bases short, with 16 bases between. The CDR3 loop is CASSLLTGSSGELFF. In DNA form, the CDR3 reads TGCGCCAGCAGCCTCCTGACAGGAAGTTCCGGGGAGCTGTTTTTT.

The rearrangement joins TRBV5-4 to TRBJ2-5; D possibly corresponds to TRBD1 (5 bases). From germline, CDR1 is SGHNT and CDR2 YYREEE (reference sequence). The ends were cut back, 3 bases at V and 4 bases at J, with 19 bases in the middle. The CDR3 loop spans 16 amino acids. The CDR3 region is CASSSPLTGRGETQYF. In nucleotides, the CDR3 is TGTGCCAGCAGCTCCCCTCTGACGGGTAGGGGAGAGACCCAGTACTTC.

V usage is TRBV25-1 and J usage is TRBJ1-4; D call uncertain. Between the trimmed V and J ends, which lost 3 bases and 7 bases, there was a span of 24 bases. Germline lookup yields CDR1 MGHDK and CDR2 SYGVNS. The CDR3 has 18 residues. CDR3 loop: CASSDRSRVGRAGEKLFF. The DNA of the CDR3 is TGTGCCAGCAGTGATAGGTCACGGGTGGGTAGGGCCGGTGAAAAACTGTTTTTT.

The CDR3 is CASSPGRDQPQHF. DNA for the CDR3: TGTGCCAGCAGTCCCGGACGGGATCAGCCCCAGCATTTT. The chain recombines TRBV27 with TRBJ1-5; D call uncertain. V dropped 5 bases and J dropped 5 bases, with 10 bases sitting between them. The CDR3 totals 13 residues. Looked up from germline, CDR1 is MNHEY and CDR2 is SMNVEV (reference sequence).

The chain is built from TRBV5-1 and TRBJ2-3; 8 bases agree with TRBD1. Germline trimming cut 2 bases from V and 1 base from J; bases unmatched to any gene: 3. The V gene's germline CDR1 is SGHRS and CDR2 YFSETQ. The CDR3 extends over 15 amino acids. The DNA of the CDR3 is TGCGCCAGCAGCTTCGGACAGGGACGCACAGATACGCAGTATTTT. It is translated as CASSFGQGRTDTQYF.

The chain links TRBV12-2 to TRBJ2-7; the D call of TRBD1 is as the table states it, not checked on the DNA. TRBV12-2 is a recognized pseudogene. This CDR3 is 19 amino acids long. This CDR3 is CASRLQVPGMYRGEDEQYF. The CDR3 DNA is TGTGCAAGTCGCCTCCAGGTTCCCGGCATGTACAGGGGAGAGGATGAGCAGTACTTC.

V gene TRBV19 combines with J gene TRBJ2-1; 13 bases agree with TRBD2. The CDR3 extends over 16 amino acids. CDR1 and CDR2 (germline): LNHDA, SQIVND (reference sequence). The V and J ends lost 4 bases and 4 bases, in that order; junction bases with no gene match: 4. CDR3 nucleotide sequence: TGTGCCAGTAGTAGCACTAGCGGGGGGGGATACAATGAGCAGTTCTTC. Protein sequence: CASSSTSGGGYNEQFF.

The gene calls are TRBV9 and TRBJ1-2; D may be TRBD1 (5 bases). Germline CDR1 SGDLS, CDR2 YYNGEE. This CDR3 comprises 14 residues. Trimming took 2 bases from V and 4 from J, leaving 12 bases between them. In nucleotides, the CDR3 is TGTGCCAGCAGCGTGACAGACAGTCCCTATGGCTACACCTTC. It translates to CASSVTDSPYGYTF.

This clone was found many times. The CDR3 reads CASSYSAGLGGSPLHF. Here the CDR3 DNA reads TGTGCCAGCAGTTACTCGGCCGGGCTGGGAGGTTCACCCCTCCACTTT. The chain joins TRBV6-6 to TRBJ1-6; D call uncertain. This CDR3 comprises 16 residues. Per germline, CDR1 MNHNY and CDR2 SVGAGI (reference sequence). Trimming left V 0 bases short and J 9 bases short, with 15 bases between.

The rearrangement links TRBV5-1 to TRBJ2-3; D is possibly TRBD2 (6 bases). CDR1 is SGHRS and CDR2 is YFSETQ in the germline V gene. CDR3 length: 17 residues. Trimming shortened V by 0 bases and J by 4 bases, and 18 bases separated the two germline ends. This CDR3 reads CASSLGARAGTSDTQYF. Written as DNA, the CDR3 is TGCGCCAGCAGCTTGGGGGCTAGGGCGGGGACCTCAGATACGCAGTATTTT.

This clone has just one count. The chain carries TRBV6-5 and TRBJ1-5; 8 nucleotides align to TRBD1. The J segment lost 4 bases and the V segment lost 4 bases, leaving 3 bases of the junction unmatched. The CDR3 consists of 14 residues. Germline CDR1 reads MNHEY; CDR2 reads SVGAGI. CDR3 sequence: CASSSGGPNQPQHF. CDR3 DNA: TGTGCCAGCAGTTCAGGGGGCCCTAATCAGCCCCAGCATTTT.

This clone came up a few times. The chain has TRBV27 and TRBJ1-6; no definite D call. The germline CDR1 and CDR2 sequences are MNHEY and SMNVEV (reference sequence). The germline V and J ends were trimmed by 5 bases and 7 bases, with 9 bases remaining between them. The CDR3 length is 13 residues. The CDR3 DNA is TGTGCCAGCAGTGAGAAAAGGAATTCACCCCTCCACTTT. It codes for CASSEKRNSPLHF.